Sequencing of this T cell receptor beta chain was carried out in a study of read filtering for tumor transcriptome and immune sequencing (dated by TCRdb to about 2020). The study in broad terms: The cohort was composed of some 17 male and 14 female patients, with a mean age of approximately 66 years and an age range of roughly 40 to 80. After DNase treatment, whole-transcriptome libraries were prepared with the TruSeq RNA Access Library Prep Kit. TCR-region mapped reads per sample ranged from about 4.05 to 11 million with IR-seq versus only about 85 to 1273 with RNA-seq. Using the same bone marrow samples, the study compared TCR repertoires obtained by targeted immune repertoire sequencing with those obtained by bulk whole-transcriptome sequencing. One of the main goals was to work out a read-filtering strategy for immune repertoire data, in particular whether clonotypes backed by only a single read should be removed. By revised international staging, about 8 patients were R-ISS I, approximately 15 were R-ISS II and more than five were R-ISS III.

Bone marrow was sampled from every patient at the time of active disease. Ficoll-Hypaque density gradient centrifugation was used to isolate bone marrow mononuclear cells. Myeloma plasma cells were removed and CD138-negative cells were collected by negative selection after labeling with CD138 magnetic microbeads on a MACS separator. The purity of the isolated cells was checked by flow cytometry with CD138 antibodies on an Attune NxT. TRIzol reagent was used to extract total RNA, which was then quantified with a NanoDrop spectrophotometer. Paired RNA-seq and IR-seq were performed on the CD138-negative bone marrow sample of each patient. The paper as a whole reports these results and caveats: The correlation between IR-seq and RNA-seq shared clonotype proportions rose when single-read clonotypes were removed. IR-seq captured clonotypes at much higher depth and more reliably than RNA-seq, and smaller IR-seq throughput sufficed to identify most shared clonotypes. Rather than purified T cells, the sorted CD138-negative fraction was a mixed bone marrow immune population. Single-read clonotypes made up 80% to 90% of clonotypes but only approximately 3.7% of total reads in IR-seq, compared with more than 70% of clonotypes and approximately 40% of reads in RNA-seq.

The Immunoverse kit was used to build TCR libraries from roughly 370 ng RNA, with molecular barcoded adaptors covering alpha/delta and beta/gamma chains. TCR library preparation used the same RNA that was used for transcriptome sequencing. Sequencing of the TCR libraries was done on an Illumina HiSeq 4000 with 2 x 150 cycles. Under the source paper's analysis protocol: With MiXCR, TCR reads were aligned to human V, D, J and C references and assembled into CDR3 clonotypes, with quality filtering and error correction included. Clonotype counts and gene usage diversity were analyzed with the tcR package in R. Raw mapping reads were checked after the RNA-seq reads had been mapped by STAR aligner version 2.5.3a onto the human GRCh37 genome. IR-seq fastq files were randomly downsampled with Seqtk 1.3 to test the effect of sequencing depth on detected clonotypes. The public reads were reprocessed in TCRdb via fastp at Q25 and MiXCR, keeping in-frame beta chains. Rows merge per CDR3 protein into single entries with the most common DNA and genes. Here the V and J calls rest on TCRdb's processing, not on the authors' analysis. This sample gives fewer than 150,000 distinct CDR3 sequences in total; around 13% of them show up just once. 9.5% to 12% of the sample goes to the ten largest clones.

This clonotype has at least ten counts. There is no known antigen for this receptor. No base quality values were provided; no much bigger clone lies one nucleotide off. From the cysteine up to the phenylalanine, the CDR3 has a length of 14 residues. Only CDR3 DNA is held: 42 bases, read in frame from base 1. The V end loses 0 bases and the J end loses 5 bases, and a stretch of 11 bases separates them. The germline V gene encodes CDR1 SGHRS and CDR2 YFSETQ. This sequence was found in a donor at least 40 years old with multiple myeloma. The V and J genes are TRBV5-1 and TRBJ2-5; TRBD1 could be the D gene, as 5 bases match. The sample consisted of a population of CD138-negative cells sorted from bone marrow. Interpreted using the paper, the cell subset or site label stands for: bone marrow mononuclear cells depleted of CD138+ plasma/myeloma cells by negative magnetic selection. The CDR3: CASSLAGFAETQYF. The nucleotide sequence is given as TGCGCCAGCAGCTTGGCAGGGTTCGCGGAGACCCAGTACTTC.